This TCR beta chain was captured by sequencing in a study of OX40 agonist ivuxolimab in advanced cancers. For the study at large: Dosing consisted of intravenous ivuxolimab at 0.01 to 10 mg/kg every 2 weeks. Study-wide results and limits: Expansion of clones was among the lowest in partial responders at 0.1-3.0 mg/kg. CD4+ T cells averaged fewer expanded clones than CD8+ T cells.

Sequenced by immunoSEQ multiplex PCR; TCRdb stores in-frame clones only, minus some. Of around 26,000 clones in the sample, approximately 91% are singletons; the top ten hold roughly 50%. As regards this clone: Its antigen remains unknown.

This CDR3 spans 15 amino acids. V was clipped by 7 bases and J by 6 bases; unmatched bases: 8. Germline CDR1 reads SNHLY; CDR2 reads FYNNEI. The material was CD4+ or CD8+ T cells sorted from blood, obtained in a trial of the OX40 agonist ivuxolimab. The chain is built from TRBV2 and TRBJ2-2, with 10 positions matching TRBD1. The clonotype originates from an adult with an advanced solid tumor such as melanoma, head and neck, liver or kidney cancer. The CDR3: CASTTGGEGSGELFF. As DNA, the CDR3 is TGTGCCAGCACGACAGGGGGCGAGGGCTCCGGGGAGCTGTTTTTT.